This T cell receptor (beta chain) was recovered during a study of metastatic and nonmetastatic thyroid tumors. CDR1 KGHSH and CDR2 LQKENI come from the germline V gene. With 3 bases removed from V and 5 bases from J, the gap between germline ends came to 10 bases. The CDR3 extends over 14 amino acids. TCRdb re-processed the PCR reads through MiXCR. Seen here are about 38,000 clones, approximately 44% observed once, and the top ten hold approximately 25%. This clone was observed a handful of times. The entire patient cohort was treatment-naive prior to thyroid surgery. The receptor was derived from a male donor with papillary thyroid cancer or a benign thyroid nodule (not recorded which). Some clones in this sample may be carry-over from other donors' samples. The sample taken for sequencing was tumor tissue. This chain links TRBV18 with TRBJ1-4; D ambiguous. CDR3 residues: CASSPFERNEKLFF. As DNA, the CDR3 is TGTGCCAGCTCACCTTTTGAGCGGAATGAAAAACTGTTTTTT.